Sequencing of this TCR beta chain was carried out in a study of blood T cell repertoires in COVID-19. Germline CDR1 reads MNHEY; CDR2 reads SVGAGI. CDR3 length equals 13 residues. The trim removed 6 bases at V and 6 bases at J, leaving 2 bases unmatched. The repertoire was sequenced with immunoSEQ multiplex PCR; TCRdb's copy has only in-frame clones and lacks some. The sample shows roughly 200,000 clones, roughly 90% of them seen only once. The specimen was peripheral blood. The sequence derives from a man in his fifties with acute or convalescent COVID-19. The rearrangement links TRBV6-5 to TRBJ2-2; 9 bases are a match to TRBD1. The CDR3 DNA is TGTGCCAGCAGGCGACAGGGGGCCGGGGAGCTGTTTTTT. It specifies CASRRQGAGELFF.